These 19 T cell receptor beta chains came from one sample sequenced in a study of Graves' ophthalmopathy and Graves' hyperthyroidism. The TCR beta CDR3 regions underwent amplification from RNA transcripts. HTBI primers primed a first-round RT-PCR, and a second-round multiplex PCR followed. TCRdb ran MiXCR on the multiplex PCR reads and lists one entry per CDR3 protein. The table records 170,000 or so distinct CDR3 sequences, roughly two fifths of them present only once. Sequencing input: peripheral blood. Source of these receptors: a woman in her thirties or forties with Graves' ophthalmopathy.

This clonotype was detected ten times or more. The chain uses TRBV20-1 and TRBJ2-7; 7 nucleotides align to TRBD2. CDR3 size: 15 residues. Germline assignment: CDR1 DFQATT and CDR2 SNEGSKA (reference sequence). V lost 0 bases to trimming and J lost 0 bases; unmatched junction nucleotides: 5. CDR3 bases: TGCAGTGCTAGAGATGCTAGCGGAAGCTCCTACGAGCAGTACTTC. This translates into CSARDASGSSYEQYF.

This clonotype was counted between two and nine times. J is TRBJ1-1 and V is TRBV6-1; the D gene is possibly TRBD1 (5 bases). The CDR3 is 13 amino acids. Germline CDR1 reads MNHNS; CDR2 reads SASEGT. Trimming removed 7 bases from V and 4 bases from J, with 13 bases in between. In nucleotides, the CDR3 is TGTGCCAGCATGAGGGGCGCGAGCACTGAAGCTTTCTTT. This gives the protein CASMRGASTEAFF.

This clonotype was seen many times. J is TRBJ2-3 and V is TRBV27; D remains unclear. Trimming took 1 base from V and 2 from J, leaving 7 bases between them. This CDR3 comprises 14 residues. Germline V lookup: CDR1 MNHEY, CDR2 SMNVEV (reference sequence). CDR3 region: CASSLFEDTDTQYF. CDR3 in DNA: TGTGCCAGCAGTTTATTCGAAGACACAGATACGCAGTATTTT.

This clonotype was picked up many times. V and J are TRBV6-2 or TRBV6-3 and TRBJ1-6, with 10 bases identical to TRBD1. The CDR3 loop spans 17 amino acids. Looked up from germline, CDR1 is MNHEY and CDR2 is SVGEGT. Trimming took 6 bases from V and 5 from J; bases not matched to a gene: 10. The CDR3 nucleotides read TGTGCCAGCAGCTACACGGCCGGGACAGGGGATAATTCACCCCTCCACTTT. It encodes CASSYTAGTGDNSPLHF.

The chain recombines TRBV6-1 with TRBJ2-5; D gene unclear. This CDR3 region has 15 residues. Trimming took 0 bases from V and 4 from J, leaving 12 bases between them. Per germline, CDR1 MNHNS and CDR2 SASEGT. In DNA, the CDR3 is TGTGCCAGCAGTGAAGCGGGGTCGCGGAGAGAGACCCAGTACTTC. Translated: CASSEAGSRRETQYF.

This clonotype was seen ten or more times. This rearrangement joins TRBV28 to TRBJ2-5; D uncertain. Germline V lookup: CDR1 MDHEN, CDR2 SYDVKM. Trimming removed 4 bases at V and 2 bases at J, with 11 bases between. The CDR3 runs to 14 residues. DNA for the CDR3: TGTGCCAGCAGTTCCCACGACATACAAGAGACCCAGTACTTC. Translated, it gives CASSSHDIQETQYF.

This clonotype was observed at least ten times. One junction end disagrees with the germline gene, perhaps due to a read error. The DNA of the CDR3 is TGCGCCAGCAGCCAAGAAGGGATCTATGGCTACGCCTTC. The encoded protein is CASSQEGIYGYAF. The chain joins TRBV4-1 to TRBJ1-2; D uncertain. Germline values: CDR1 MGHRA, CDR2 YSYEKL. This CDR3 comprises 13 residues.

This clonotype came up many times. The chain couples TRBV6-5 to TRBJ2-7; TRBD2 matches at 15 bases. Germline assignment: CDR1 MNHEY and CDR2 SVGAGI. Trimming took 6 bases from V and 2 from J; bases not matched to a gene: 2. This CDR3 region has 15 residues. CDR3 in DNA: TGTGCCAGCAGCGGACTAGCGGGAGGGACCTACGAGCAGTACTTC. It codes for CASSGLAGGTYEQYF.

This clonotype was seen many times. The chain links TRBV19 to TRBJ1-5; no clear D. This CDR3 has 14 amino acids. Germline values: CDR1 LNHDA, CDR2 SQIVND (reference sequence). V lost 6 bases to trimming and J lost 3 bases, with 12 bases between them. CDR3 sequence: CASSHGLTNQPQHF. CDR3 sequence (DNA): TGTGCCAGTAGCCACGGGCTAACCAATCAGCCCCAGCATTTT.

The rearrangement uses TRBV6-2 or TRBV6-3 and TRBJ1-5, with unresolved D. Germline values: CDR1 MNHEY, CDR2 SVGEGT. Trimming left V 2 bases short and J 0 bases short, with 8 bases between. This CDR3 has 15 amino acids. CDR3 sequence: CASSYGVSSNQPQHF. The CDR3 nucleotides read TGTGCCAGCAGTTACGGGGTTAGTAGCAATCAGCCCCAGCATTTT.

This clonotype has ten or more counts. The V gene is TRBV10-2, the J gene TRBJ1-5, with D possibly matching TRBD1 (5 bases). V shed 5 bases and J shed 1 base, with 6 bases lying between them. The CDR3 sequence is 13 residues long. CDR1 is WSHSY, CDR2 SAAADI, per germline. CDR3 DNA sequence: TGCGCCAGCAGTAAGGGGAGCAATCAGCCCCAGCATTTT. Protein sequence: CASSKGSNQPQHF.

This clonotype was seen at least ten times. Lacking the conserved final phenylalanine or tryptophan, this CDR3 likely reflects a read error. This chain uses TRBV7-2 with TRBJ2-2; either TRBD1 or TRBD2 may fit D (6 bases each). CDR3 size: 15 residues. Trimming removed 2 bases from V and 5 bases from J, with 12 bases in between. Per the germline V gene, CDR1 is SGHTA and CDR2 is FQGNSA. CDR3 bases: TGTGCCAGCAGCTTAAGGGGGAGGCCAACCGGGGAGCTGTTTTCT. This codes for CASSLRGRPTGELFS.

This clonotype was seen repeatedly, ten times or more. Being one base from a much bigger clone, this may be a read error. The rearrangement uses TRBV6-2 or TRBV6-3 and TRBJ2-7, with unresolved D. The V gene's germline CDR1 is MNHEY and CDR2 SVGEGT. CDR3 length: 11 residues. With 2 bases removed from V and 4 bases from J, the gap between germline ends came to 3 bases. The CDR3: CASSYPYEQYF. The CDR3 DNA sequence: TGTGCCAGCAGTTACCCGTACGAGCAGTACTTC.

This clonotype occurred many times. This may be a read error, as it is one base from a much larger clone. This sequence joins TRBV6-2 or TRBV6-3 and TRBJ1-2, with no clear D. The length of the CDR3 is 13 residues. Germline CDR1 MNHEY, CDR2 SVGEGT. As DNA, the CDR3 is TGTGTCAGCAGTTCTAAAGCTAACTATGGCTACACCTTC. This sequence encodes CVSSSKANYGYTF.

This clonotype was seen many times. The CDR3 region has the DNA TGCAGTGCTAGACCACGGACAGACTCTGGAAACACCATATATTTT. Its protein is CSARPRTDSGNTIYF. The gene calls are TRBV20-1 and TRBJ1-3; possible D gene TRBD1, 6 bases. V was clipped by 2 bases and J by 0 bases, with 11 bases between them. The CDR3 length is 15 residues. CDR1 DFQATT and CDR2 SNEGSKA come from the germline V gene (reference sequence).

This clonotype has ten or more counts. V is TRBV5-6 and J is TRBJ1-1; D gene ambiguous. The CDR3 covers 12 residues. Trimming shortened V by 2 bases and J by 5 bases, and 7 bases separated the two germline ends. Germline V lookup: CDR1 SGHDT, CDR2 YYEEEE. Written as DNA, the CDR3 is TGTGCCAGCAGCTTTAGTGTTACTGAAGCTTTCTTT. Protein product: CASSFSVTEAFF.

This clonotype has at least ten counts. The chain joins TRBV11-3 to TRBJ1-3, with D unresolved. The V gene lost 5 bases and the J gene lost 4 bases, with 12 bases spanning the gap. The CDR3 has 14 residues. In germline, CDR1 is SGHNT, CDR2 YENEEA. CDR3 region: CASSHRTEGNTIYF. The DNA for the CDR3 is TGTGCCAGCAGCCACCGAACGGAAGGAAACACCATATATTTT.

This clonotype was picked up many times. CDR3 in amino acids: CASSVGDYGYTF. DNA of the CDR3: TGTGCCAGCAGTGTAGGGGACTATGGCTACACCTTC. This chain joins TRBV6-1 and TRBJ1-2; D perhaps matches TRBD1 (5 bases). Germline V gene lookup returns CDR1 MNHNS and CDR2 SASEGT. Trimming stripped 4 bases from V and 3 bases from J, with 6 bases between. This CDR3 spans 12 amino acids.

In nucleotides, the CDR3 is TGCAGTCCTGGAACTAGCGGACAAGAGACCCAGTACTTC. Protein sequence: CSPGTSGQETQYF. The gene calls are TRBV20-1 and TRBJ2-5, with 8 bases lining up with TRBD2. Per germline, CDR1 DFQATT and CDR2 SNEGSKA (reference sequence). The ends lost 8 bases at V and 2 bases at J; junction bases unmatched: 7. CDR3 size: 13 residues.